This T cell receptor beta chain is drawn from a study of glioma-infiltrating T cells after dendritic cell vaccination (TCRdb year 2016). About the full investigation: A cohort of about 15 glioblastoma patients from Phase I and II dendritic cell vaccination trials was included, of whom 9 were newly diagnosed and 6 had recurrent disease. Tumor-infiltrating lymphocyte content was quantified and tumor and blood repertoires were compared in dendritic cell-vaccinated glioblastoma patients by deep sequencing of TCR beta CDR3 regions. Each patient was given three intradermal dendritic cell vaccine injections, spaced two weeks apart, in the arm below the axilla. The vaccine was prepared from monocyte-derived dendritic cells that were cultured for roughly 7 days with IL-4 and GM-CSF and then pulsed overnight with autologous tumor lysate. Autologous tumor lysate-pulsed dendritic cell vaccination was administered to the patients between about 2002 and 2013. Survival after dendritic cell vaccination was correlated with TCR sequencing metrics, including TIL content and tumor-blood repertoire overlap.

V and J lose 5 bases and 6 bases, and a span of 15 bases separates them. CDR1 MNHEY and CDR2 SVGAGI are derived from the germline V gene. There are 14 amino acids in the CDR3, from cysteine to phenylalanine inclusive. The entry retains the CDR3 DNA only, 42 bases that are in frame from base 1. About this clone itself: The specificity of this receptor is unknown. Per-nucleotide qualities are absent, and no much larger clonotype sits a single base away.

According to the study, the label for this sample's time point signals: after dendritic cell vaccination, including at tumor progression/relapse. Patients were selected on the basis of adequate residual fresh-frozen tumor tissue and more than two years of available survival data. Although molecular status otherwise differed among the glioblastoma patients, no patient had an isocitrate dehydrogenase mutation. PBMC were collected before vaccination, two weeks after the third vaccination, and at tumor progression if tumor progression occurred. Genomic DNA was extracted with the Qiagen DNeasy Blood extraction Kit. Broader findings and caveats from the paper: The cohort was small and heterogeneous, few patients had complete blood and tumor sets, and even fewer had initial-recurrent tumor pairs. TCR clonality showed no direct relationship with survival, which suggests that a diverse polyclonal response may be important. After dendritic cell vaccination, a higher estimated pretreatment TIL content predicted longer time to progression and longer overall survival. The three-group TCR overlap response model was characterized as speculative, and prospective validation of the model was stated to be required.

TCRB CDR3 regions were amplified from about 2 ug genomic DNA, or all available DNA if less, using the immunoSEQ assay. The multiplex PCR employed 60 forward primers targeting TCR V beta segments and 13 reverse primers targeting J beta segments. To estimate reads per starting template, synthetic control templates were spiked into each sample at limiting dilution. Reads of 87 bp were generated by sequencing on the Illumina HiSeq System. The authors' pipeline ran thus. To remove PCR and sequencing errors, closely related sequences were merged with a nearest neighbor algorithm. TCR overlap was measured as the percentage of unique tumor TCR beta sequences also present in the same patient's peripheral blood. What TCRdb holds here is the immuneACCESS table cut down to in-frame rearrangements. Part of the clones is not present; checked against another copy, under half of the missing clones reflect an unresolved V gene, and the others are unexplained. That table is the source of V, J and clone size, and D and trimming were worked out from the DNA. The sample has some 78,000 clones on record, 85% of them singletons. The top ten clonotypes cover over 6.5% of the sample.

This clonotype was obtained from a human donor with glioblastoma. Source: blood, taken after dendritic cell vaccination. Recombination joined TRBV6-5 with TRBJ2-3; TRBD2 is a possible D gene, resting on 6 matching bases. The CDR3 region has the sequence CASSTSGPRDTQYF. The DNA sequence is TGTGCCAGCAGTACCAGCGGGCCCCGGGATACGCAGTATTTT.